This TCR beta chain was documented in a study of gammadelta T cells during hepatitis C antiviral therapy. TRG and TRD CDR3 amplicons were made using roughly 23-31 PCR cycles. Sorted cells provided mRNA, which was converted into cDNA. A single record per CDR3 protein comes from TCRdb applying MiXCR to the reads. The sample totals 1 distinct CDR3 sequence. Documented treatment: sofosbuvir plus ledipasvir, interferon-free. The sequences come from Vgamma9+ gamma-delta T cells from peripheral blood, collected at week 1 of direct-acting antiviral therapy. These receptors all stem from an adult with chronic hepatitis C.

Concerning this clonotype: The library was prepared for delta chains; this beta chain is a stray read, so its frequency means little. The V and J genes are TRBV5-6 and TRBJ2-2; no definite D call. CDR3 length equals 12 residues. Trimming left V 4 bases short and J 6 bases short, with 7 bases between. Germline CDR1 and CDR2: SGHDT and YYEEEE. Here the CDR3 DNA reads TGTGCCAGCAGCACGAAAGCCGGGGAGCTGTTTTTT. This translates into CASSTKAGELFF.